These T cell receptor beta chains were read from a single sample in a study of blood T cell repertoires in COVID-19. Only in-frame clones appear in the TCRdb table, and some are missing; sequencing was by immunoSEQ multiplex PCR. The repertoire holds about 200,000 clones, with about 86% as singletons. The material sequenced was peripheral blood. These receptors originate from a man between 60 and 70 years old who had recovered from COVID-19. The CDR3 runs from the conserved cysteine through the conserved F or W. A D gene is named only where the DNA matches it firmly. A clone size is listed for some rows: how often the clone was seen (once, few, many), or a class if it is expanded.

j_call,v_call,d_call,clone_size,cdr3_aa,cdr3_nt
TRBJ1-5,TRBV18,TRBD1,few,CASGQVEEQPQHF,TGTGCCAGCGGACAGGTCGAGGAGCAGCCCCAGCATTTT
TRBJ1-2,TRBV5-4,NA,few,CASSLDRAHGYTF,TGTGCCAGCAGCTTGGACAGGGCCCATGGCTACACCTTC
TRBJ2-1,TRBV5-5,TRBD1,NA,CASSLEGAVSYNEQFF,TGTGCCAGCAGCTTGGAGGGGGCGGTCTCCTACAATGAGCAGTTCTTC
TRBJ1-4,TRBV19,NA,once,CASIILSEKLFF,TGTGCCAGTATCATCTTGAGTGAAAAACTGTTTTTT
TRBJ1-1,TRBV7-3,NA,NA,CASSPTQGVWTEAFF,TGTGCCAGCAGCCCCACCCAAGGGGTTTGGACTGAAGCTTTCTTT
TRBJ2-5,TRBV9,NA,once,CASSALGQWGGTQYF,TGTGCCAGCAGCGCTTTGGGCCAGTGGGGAGGGACCCAGTACTTC
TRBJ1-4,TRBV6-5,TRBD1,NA,CAITGTANEKLFF,TGTGCCATCACCGGGACAGCTAATGAAAAACTGTTTTTT
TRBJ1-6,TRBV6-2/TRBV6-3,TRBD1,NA,CASSSSTGINSPLHF,TGTGCCAGCAGCTCGTCGACAGGGATTAATTCACCCCTCCACTTT
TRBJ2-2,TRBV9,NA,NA,CASSVLTGMAGELFF,TGTGCCAGCAGCGTACTTACAGGGATGGCCGGGGAGCTGTTTTTT
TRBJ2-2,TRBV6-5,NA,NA,CASSYYRNTGELFF,TGTGCCAGCAGTTACTACAGAAACACCGGGGAGCTGTTTTTT
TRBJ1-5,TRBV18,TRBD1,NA,CASSRRTGEVSNQPQHF,TGTGCCAGCTCACGACGGACAGGGGAGGTTAGCAATCAGCCCCAGCATTTT
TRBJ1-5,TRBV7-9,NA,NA,CASSTNRDQPQHF,TGTGCCAGCAGCACTAACAGGGACCAGCCCCAGCATTTT
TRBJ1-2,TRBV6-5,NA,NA,CASSYSKWGSSYGYTF,TGTGCCAGCAGTTACTCGAAATGGGGCAGTAGCTATGGCTACACCTTC
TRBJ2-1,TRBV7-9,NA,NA,CASSLNIRDIHNEQFF,TGTGCCAGCAGCCTAAACATCCGGGACATCCACAATGAGCAGTTCTTC
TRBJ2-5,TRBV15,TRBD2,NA,CATSRDSPLAGVVLQETQYF,TGTGCCACCAGCAGAGATTCGCCGCTAGCGGGAGTGGTCCTACAAGAGACCCAGTACTTC
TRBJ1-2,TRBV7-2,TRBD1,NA,CASSPGQGIYGYTF,TGTGCCAGCAGCCCTGGACAGGGGATCTATGGCTACACCTTC
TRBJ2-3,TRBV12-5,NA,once,CASGLDGQSTDTQYF,TGTGCTAGTGGTTTGGATGGACAAAGCACAGATACGCAGTATTTT
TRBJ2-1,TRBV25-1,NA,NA,CASRGSDRPKDNEQFF,TGTGCCAGCAGGGGGTCTGACAGGCCAAAGGACAATGAGCAGTTCTTC
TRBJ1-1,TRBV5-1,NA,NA,CASSFKGDHGAFF,TGCGCCAGCAGCTTCAAGGGAGACCACGGGGCTTTCTTT
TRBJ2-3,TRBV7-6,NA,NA,CASSLESAGSTDTQYF,TGTGCCAGCAGCTTAGAGTCTGCGGGGTCCACAGATACGCAGTATTTT
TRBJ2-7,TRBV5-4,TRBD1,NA,CASSLTGAYEQYF,TGTGCCAGCAGCCTGACAGGGGCCTACGAGCAGTACTTC
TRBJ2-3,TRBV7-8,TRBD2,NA,CASSIKRHKLAGESDTQYF,TGTGCCAGCAGCATTAAAAGACACAAGCTAGCGGGAGAGTCAGATACGCAGTATTTT
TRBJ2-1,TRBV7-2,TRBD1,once,CASSLGTGNEQFF,TGTGCCAGCAGCTTAGGGACAGGGAATGAGCAGTTCTTC
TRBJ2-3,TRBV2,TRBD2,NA,CASSPSASGGLDTQYF,TGTGCCAGCAGTCCCTCTGCGAGCGGGGGACTGGATACGCAGTATTTT
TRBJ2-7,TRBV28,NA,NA,CASSFQGFYEQYF,TGTGCCAGCAGTTTTCAGGGATTCTACGAGCAGTACTTC
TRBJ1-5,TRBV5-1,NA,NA,CASSLAGGANQPQHF,TGCGCCAGCAGCTTGGCGGGAGGGGCGAATCAGCCCCAGCATTTT
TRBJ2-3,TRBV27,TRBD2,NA,CASRRLAGGRDTQYF,TGTGCCAGCCGTAGACTAGCGGGGGGGAGGGATACGCAGTATTTT
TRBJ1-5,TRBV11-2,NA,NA,CASSPLSSNQPQHF,TGTGCCAGCAGCCCACTCTCGAGCAATCAGCCCCAGCATTTT
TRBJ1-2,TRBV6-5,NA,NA,CASTHGQASNGYTF,TGTGCCAGCACCCATGGGCAGGCGTCAAATGGCTACACCTTC
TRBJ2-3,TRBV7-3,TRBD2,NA,CASSLKGTSGSTDTQYF,TGTGCCAGCAGCTTAAAAGGGACTAGCGGGAGCACAGATACGCAGTATTTT
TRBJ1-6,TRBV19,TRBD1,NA,CASKDPGQGSLNSPLHF,TGTGCCAGTAAGGATCCGGGACAGGGATCTCTAAATTCACCCCTCCACTTT
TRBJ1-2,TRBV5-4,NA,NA,CASSLARANYGYTF,TGTGCCAGCAGCTTGGCCCGAGCTAACTATGGCTACACCTTC
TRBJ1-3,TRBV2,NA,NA,CASSEGGSSGNTIYF,TGTGCCAGCAGTGAAGGGGGCAGCTCTGGAAACACCATATATTTT
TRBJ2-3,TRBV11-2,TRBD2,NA,CASSPPDTSGGRDTQYF,TGTGCCAGCAGCCCACCCGATACTAGCGGGGGACGAGATACGCAGTATTTT
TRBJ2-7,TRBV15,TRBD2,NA,CATSDLGLAGVREQYF,TGTGCCACCAGCGACCTGGGACTAGCGGGAGTACGCGAGCAGTACTTC
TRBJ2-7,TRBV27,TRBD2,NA,CASRPTGGWYEQYF,TGTGCCAGCAGACCCACGGGGGGGTGGTACGAGCAGTACTTC
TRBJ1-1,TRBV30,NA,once,CAWSRGGEAFF,TGTGCCTGGAGCCGAGGGGGTGAAGCTTTCTTT
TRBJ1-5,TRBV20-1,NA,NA,CSQLSNQPQHF,TGCAGTCAACTTAGCAATCAGCCCCAGCATTTT
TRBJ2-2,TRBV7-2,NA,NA,CASSLESNTVGNTGELFF,TGTGCCAGCAGCTTAGAGAGTAATACAGTGGGGAACACCGGGGAGCTGTTTTTT
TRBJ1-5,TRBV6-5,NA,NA,CASSYDRTRMPQHF,TGTGCCAGCAGTTACGACAGGACTAGGATGCCCCAGCATTTT
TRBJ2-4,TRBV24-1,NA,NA,CATSDTGTENSQYF,TGTGCCACCAGTGATACCGGGACTGAAAACTCTCAGTACTTC
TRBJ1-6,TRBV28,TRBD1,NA,CASSLLSDRAYSPLHF,TGTGCCAGCAGTTTATTATCGGACAGGGCTTATTCACCCCTCCACTTT
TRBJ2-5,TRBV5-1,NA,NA,CASSLIGAGAETQYF,TGCGCCAGCAGCTTGATCGGAGCAGGGGCGGAGACCCAGTACTTC
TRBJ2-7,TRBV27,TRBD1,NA,CASSWYPGQGSHEQYF,TGTGCCAGCAGTTGGTACCCGGGACAGGGATCCCACGAGCAGTACTTC
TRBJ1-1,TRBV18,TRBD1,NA,CASSPGRQGNTEAFF,TGTGCCAGCTCACCAGGTCGACAGGGGAACACTGAAGCTTTCTTT